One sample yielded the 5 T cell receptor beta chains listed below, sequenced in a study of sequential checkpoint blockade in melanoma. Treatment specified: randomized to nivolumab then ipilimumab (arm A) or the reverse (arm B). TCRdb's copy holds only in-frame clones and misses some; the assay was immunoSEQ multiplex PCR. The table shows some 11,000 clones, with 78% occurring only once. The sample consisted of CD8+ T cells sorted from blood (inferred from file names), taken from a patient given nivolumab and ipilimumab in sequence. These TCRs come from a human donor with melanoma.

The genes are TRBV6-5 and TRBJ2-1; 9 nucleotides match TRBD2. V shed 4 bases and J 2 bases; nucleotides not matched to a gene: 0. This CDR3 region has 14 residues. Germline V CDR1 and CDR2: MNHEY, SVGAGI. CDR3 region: CASSSSGAYNEQFF. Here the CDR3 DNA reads TGTGCCAGCAGTTCTAGCGGGGCCTACAATGAGCAGTTCTTC.

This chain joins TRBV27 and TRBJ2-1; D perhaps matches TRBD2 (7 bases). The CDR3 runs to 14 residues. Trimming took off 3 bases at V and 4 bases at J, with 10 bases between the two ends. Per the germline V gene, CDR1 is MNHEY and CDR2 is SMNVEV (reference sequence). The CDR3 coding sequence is TGTGCCAGCAGTTTGGGGGGGGCGTACAATGAGCAGTTCTTC. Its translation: CASSLGGAYNEQFF.

The CDR3 DNA reads as TGTGCCACCACCCAGGCGACAGGAATAAATTCACCCCTCCACTTT. This sequence encodes CATTQATGINSPLHF. The chain recombines TRBV15 with TRBJ1-6; D may be TRBD1 (6 bases). Germline-derived CDR1 and CDR2 are LNHNV and YYDKDF (reference sequence). V was pared by 7 bases and J by 7 bases, with 17 bases between. This CDR3 is built from 15 residues.

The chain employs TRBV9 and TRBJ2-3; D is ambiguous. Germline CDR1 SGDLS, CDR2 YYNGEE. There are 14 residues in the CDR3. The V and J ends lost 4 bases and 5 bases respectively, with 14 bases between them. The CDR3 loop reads CASSPDRLEDTQYF. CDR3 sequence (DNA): TGTGCCAGCAGCCCTGACCGACTCGAAGATACGCAGTATTTT.

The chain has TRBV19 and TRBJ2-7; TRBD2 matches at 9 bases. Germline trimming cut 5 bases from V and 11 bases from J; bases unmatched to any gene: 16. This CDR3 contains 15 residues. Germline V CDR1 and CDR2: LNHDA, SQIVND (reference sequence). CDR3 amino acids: CASSLRLAAHEGKYF. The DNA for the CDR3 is TGTGCCAGTAGTTTGAGACTAGCGGCCCACGAGGGAAAGTACTTC. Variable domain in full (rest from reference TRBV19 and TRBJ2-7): DGGITQSPKYLFRKEGQNVTLSCEQNLNHDAMYWYRQDPGQGLRLIYYSQIVNDFQKGDIAEGYSVSREKKESFPLTVTSAQKNPTAFYLCASSLRLAAHEGKYFGPGTRLTVT.